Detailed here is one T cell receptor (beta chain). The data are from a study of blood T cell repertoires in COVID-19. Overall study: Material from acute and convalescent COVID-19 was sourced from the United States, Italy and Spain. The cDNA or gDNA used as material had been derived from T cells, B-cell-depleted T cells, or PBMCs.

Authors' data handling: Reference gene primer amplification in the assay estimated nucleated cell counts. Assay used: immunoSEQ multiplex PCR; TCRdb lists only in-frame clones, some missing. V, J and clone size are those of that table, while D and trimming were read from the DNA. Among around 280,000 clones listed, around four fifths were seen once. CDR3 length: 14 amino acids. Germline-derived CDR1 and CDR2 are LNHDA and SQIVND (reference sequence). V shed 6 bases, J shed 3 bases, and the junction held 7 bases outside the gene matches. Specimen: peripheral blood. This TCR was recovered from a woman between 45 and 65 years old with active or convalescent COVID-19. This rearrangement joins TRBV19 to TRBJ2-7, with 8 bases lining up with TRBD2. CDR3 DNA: TGTGCCAGTAGGGGGGGCCGGGGGGGCTACGAGCAGTACTTC. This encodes CASRGGRGGYEQYF.